This is a list of T cell receptor beta chains from one sample in a study of human T cells and chemical hapten exposure. TCRdb analysed the RACE reads with MiXCR anew, one entry per CDR3 protein. The sample shows about 70,000 distinct CDR3 sequences, over 6.5% of them seen only once. The specimen was whole blood, collected in connection with sensitization to the hapten diphenylcyclopropenone (DPC). The receptors here all came from a woman in her 50s with alopecia areata. Some clones in this sample may be carry-over from other donors' samples. Each CDR3 is given with its conserved first and last residue. The order of the fields is V gene, D gene, clone size, J gene, CDR3 protein, CDR3 DNA. A D gene is named only where the DNA matches it firmly. Where a row states a size, it is once, few, many or the class of an expanded clone; other rows omit it.

TRBV27	.	.	TRBJ1-4	CASRPGTNEKLFF	TGTGCCAGCAGACCGGGAACTAATGAAAAACTGTTTTTT
TRBV6-2/TRBV6-3	.	.	TRBJ1-2	CASRVPGSIYGYTF	TGTGCCAGCAGGGTACCGGGATCTATTTATGGCTACACCTTC
TRBV20-1	.	many	TRBJ1-4	CSASPLDSNFNEKLFF	TGCAGTGCTAGCCCTTTGGACAGCAACTTTAATGAAAAACTGTTTTTT
TRBV7-2	.	.	TRBJ1-6	CASSEGRRSPLHF	TGTGCCAGCAGCGAGGGACGCCGCTCACCCCTCCACTTT
TRBV5-1	.	few	TRBJ2-5	CASSSPRTGRGQYF	TGCGCCAGCAGCTCTCCCCGGACAGGGAGGGGCCAGTACTTC
TRBV5-1	.	few	TRBJ1-5	CASSLDWRAEGNQPQHF	TGCGCCAGCAGCTTGGATTGGCGGGCCGAGGGCAATCAGCCCCAGCATTTT
TRBV7-9	.	many	TRBJ1-1	CASSQIGGTEAFF	TGTGCCAGCAGCCAGATAGGGGGCACTGAAGCTTTCTTT
TRBV12-3/TRBV12-4	TRBD1	few	TRBJ1-4	CASSRTGVGVKLFF	TGTGCCAGCAGTAGGACAGGGGTAGGGGTAAAACTGTTTTTT
TRBV7-2	TRBD2	few	TRBJ2-7	CASSRISGLADLYEQYF	TGTGCCAGCAGCCGAATATCGGGACTAGCGGACCTCTACGAGCAGTACTTC
TRBV6-5	TRBD1	.	TRBJ1-3	CASSKGQGFSGNTIYF	TGTGCCAGCAGTAAAGGACAGGGCTTCTCTGGAAACACCATATATTTT
TRBV20-1	.	.	TRBJ2-7	CSVGNGQGAEQYF	TGCAGTGTTGGGAATGGTCAAGGGGCCGAGCAGTACTTC
TRBV12-3/TRBV12-4	TRBD2	.	TRBJ2-1	CASSMGLAGGPLDEQFF	TGTGCCAGCAGTATGGGACTAGCGGGAGGGCCACTGGATGAGCAGTTCTTC
TRBV24-1	.	.	TRBJ2-3	CATSVRGTDTQYF	TGTGCCACCAGTGTGCGGGGAACAGATACGCAGTATTTT
TRBV20-1	TRBD1	.	TRBJ1-1	CSAPVVRQGSEAFF	TGCAGTGCTCCTGTGGTGAGACAGGGATCCGAAGCTTTCTTT
TRBV23-1	TRBD2	.	TRBJ2-1	CASSRLFGLAGEGEQFF	TGCGCCAGCAGTCGCCTTTTTGGACTAGCGGGGGAGGGTGAGCAGTTCTTC
TRBV5-1	.	.	TRBJ1-4	CASSLGGGTNEKLFF	TGCGCCAGCAGCTTGGGAGGGGGAACTAATGAAAAACTGTTTTTT
TRBV20-1	TRBD2	.	TRBJ2-7	CSAPPSGGRWYEQYF	TGCAGTGCCCCCCCCTCCGGCGGGAGGTGGTACGAGCAGTACTTC
TRBV5-1	.	many	TRBJ1-2	CASSLGEGDYGYTF	TGCGCCAGCAGCTTAGGAGAGGGAGACTATGGCTACACCTTC
TRBV19	.	.	TRBJ2-6	CASSTGFSANVLTF	TGTGCCAGTAGCACCGGGTTTTCGGCCAACGTCCTGACTTTC
TRBV27	TRBD1	few	TRBJ1-2	CASSFNLDRGRGYTF	TGTGCCAGCAGTTTCAACCTCGACAGGGGCCGTGGCTACACCTTC
TRBV7-9	TRBD2	.	TRBJ2-1	CASLRPSGRAEQFF	TGTGCCAGCCTCCGTCCTAGCGGGAGGGCTGAGCAGTTCTTC
TRBV12-3/TRBV12-4	TRBD2	.	TRBJ2-1	CASSAGLAQFF	TGTGCCAGCAGTGCTGGACTAGCGCAGTTCTTC
TRBV13	TRBD2	.	TRBJ2-7	CASSSGLAGEGEQYF	TGTGCCAGCAGCTCGGGACTAGCGGGAGAGGGGGAGCAGTACTTC
TRBV11-2	.	many	TRBJ1-2	CASSLDPSSNYGYTF	TGTGCCAGCAGCTTAGATCCGTCCTCTAACTATGGCTACACCTTC
TRBV20-1	TRBD1	.	TRBJ2-1	CSARGTGFYNEQFF	TGCAGTGCTAGAGGGACAGGGTTCTACAATGAGCAGTTCTTC
TRBV5-6	.	many	TRBJ1-1	CASSLWDTEAFF	TGTGCCAGCAGCTTGTGGGATACTGAAGCTTTCTTT
TRBV10-3	TRBD1	.	TRBJ2-3	CAISGGGSTDTQYF	TGTGCCATCAGTGGAGGGGGCAGCACAGATACGCAGTATTTT
TRBV28	.	.	TRBJ2-7	CASLRDSEQYF	TGTGCCAGCTTGCGGGACTCGGAGCAGTACTTC
TRBV6-6	.	many	TRBJ2-3	CASSYGPTDTQYF	TGTGCCAGCAGTTATGGACCGACAGATACGCAGTATTTT
TRBV6-2/TRBV6-3	.	few	TRBJ1-5	CASSRGTASNQPQHF	TGTGCCAGCAGTCGCGGGACGGCCTCCAATCAGCCCCAGCATTTT
TRBV11-2	.	few	TRBJ2-3	CASSWPPADTQYF	TGTGCCAGCAGCTGGCCCCCGGCGGATACGCAGTATTTT
TRBV12-3/TRBV12-4	TRBD2	many	TRBJ2-7	CASSPGTSGVEYF	TGTGCCAGCAGTCCCGGGACTAGCGGAGTCGAGTACTTC
TRBV4-3	TRBD2	many	TRBJ2-7	CASSQEGGRVPYEQYF	TGCGCCAGCAGCCAAGAGGGCGGGAGGGTCCCCTACGAGCAGTACTTC
TRBV14	.	many	TRBJ2-7	CASSQDQGLASYEQYF	TGTGCCAGCAGCCAAGATCAAGGGCTAGCAAGCTACGAGCAGTACTTC
TRBV29-1	.	few	TRBJ2-1	CSVEAGQGTLYGEQFF	TGCAGCGTTGAAGCCGGCCAGGGAACCCTGTACGGGGAGCAGTTCTTC
TRBV12-3/TRBV12-4	TRBD1	.	TRBJ1-6	CASSHGTVHNSPLNF	TGTGCCAGCAGCCATGGGACAGTACATAATTCACCCCTCAACTTT
TRBV6-5	.	.	TRBJ2-3	CASSYRGTKTDTQYF	TGTGCCAGCAGTTACCGAGGTACTAAGACAGATACGCAGTATTTT
TRBV7-2	.	.	TRBJ1-1	CASSLQQVTEAFF	TGTGCCAGCAGCCTTCAACAGGTAACGGAAGCTTTCTTT
TRBV20-1	.	.	TRBJ2-7	CSASKGPNYEQYF	TGCAGTGCTAGTAAAGGACCTAACTACGAGCAGTACTTC
TRBV6-5	.	many	TRBJ1-5	CASSSPGGSQHF	TGTGCCAGCAGTTCCCCGGGGGGGTCCCAGCATTTT
TRBV12-3/TRBV12-4	.	.	TRBJ2-3	CASSLRRATDTQYF	TGTGCCAGCAGTCTTCGGAGGGCCACAGATACGCAGTATTTT
TRBV29-1	TRBD1	many	TRBJ1-1	CSVGQGGTEAFF	TGCAGCGTGGGACAGGGTGGCACTGAAGCTTTCTTT
TRBV5-1	.	.	TRBJ2-3	CASRDSSTDTQYF	TGCGCCAGCAGGGACAGTAGCACAGATACGCAGTATTTT
TRBV12-3/TRBV12-4	TRBD2	many	TRBJ2-3	CASRYSGGASDTQYF	TGTGCCAGCAGATATAGCGGGGGGGCTTCAGATACGCAGTATTTT
TRBV5-1	.	few	TRBJ1-5	CASSPFDPNQPQHF	TGCGCCAGCAGCCCTTTCGACCCCAATCAGCCCCAGCATTTT
TRBV27	TRBD1	many	TRBJ1-2	CASSLAGGPYYGYTF	TGTGCCAGCAGTTTAGCAGGGGGCCCCTACTATGGCTACACCTTC
TRBV28	.	.	TRBJ2-7	CASSLSPGESEQYF	TGTGCCAGCAGTTTGAGCCCAGGGGAAAGCGAGCAGTACTTC
TRBV27	.	.	TRBJ2-6	CASTPSGANVLTF	TGTGCCAGCACCCCCTCTGGGGCCAACGTCCTGACTTTC
TRBV5-6	TRBD1	many	TRBJ1-1	CASSQTGSGTEAFF	TGTGCCAGCAGTCAGACAGGGTCGGGCACTGAAGCTTTCTTT
TRBV20-1	TRBD2	many	TRBJ2-1	CSARTSGHNEQFF	TGCAGTGCCCGGACTAGCGGTCACAATGAGCAGTTCTTC
TRBV3-1	.	many	TRBJ1-1	CASSQDPEGLEAFF	TGTGCCAGCAGCCAAGATCCGGAGGGCCTGGAGGCTTTCTTT
TRBV27	.	few	TRBJ2-6	CASSGAGGANVLTF	TGTGCCAGCAGCGGGGCGGGCGGGGCCAACGTCCTGACTTTC
TRBV20-1	TRBD1	.	TRBJ2-5	CSASVGTGTETQYF	TGCAGTGCTAGTGTTGGGACAGGGACCGAGACCCAGTACTTC
TRBV12-3/TRBV12-4	.	few	TRBJ1-1	CASTLGATTEAFF	TGTGCCAGCACCCTGGGGGCGACCACTGAAGCTTTCTTT
TRBV2	.	.	TRBJ1-2	CASSEGSPRGDGYTF	TGTGCCAGCAGTGAAGGCAGTCCGAGGGGAGATGGCTACACCTTC
TRBV12-5	.	once	TRBJ2-1	CASGLDGGWSYYNEQFF	TGTGCTAGTGGTTTGGACGGCGGGTGGAGCTACTACAATGAGCAGTTCTTC
TRBV19	.	.	TRBJ1-5	CASSYRVGSNQPQHF	TGTGCCAGTAGCTATAGGGTTGGCAGCAATCAGCCCCAGCATTTT
TRBV4-2	.	few	TRBJ2-7	CASSPSIGGRYEQYF	TGTGCCAGCAGCCCCTCTATAGGAGGCCGCTACGAGCAGTACTTC
TRBV5-1	.	.	TRBJ2-1	CASSLSGTRSYNEQFF	TGCGCCAGCAGCTTGTCCGGCACCCGCTCCTACAATGAGCAGTTCTTC
TRBV7-9	TRBD1	.	TRBJ2-3	CASSGRGQGWDTQYF	TGTGCCAGCAGCGGTAGGGGACAGGGATGGGATACGCAGTATTTT